The clone carrying this TCR beta chain was counted a single time. What it recognizes is unknown. This record belongs to a study of Ad26.COV2.S vaccination and SARS-CoV-2 variants. General study findings and limits: It was vaccine recipients, not placebo recipients, who had the higher spike-specific TCR breadth. Following vaccination, spike-specific CD8+ and CD4+ T cell responses reportedly exhibited substantial breadth.

This sample's treatment: some 20 received Ad26.COV2.S at low or high dose, single or two shots; roughly five received placebo; per-sample allocation not given. After the first vaccine or placebo injection, samples were drawn on day 63. An 18-55-year-old adult in Boston served as donor. The assay was immunoSEQ multiplex PCR, and TCRdb's table has in-frame clones only and misses some. The repertoire holds 350,000 to 400,000 clones, with around nine tenths as singletons. Unmatched junction bases numbered 7, after V lost 5 bases and J lost 7 bases. The CDR3 length is 16 residues. The germline CDR1 and CDR2 sequences are SGHVT and SQSDAQ.

Sequences were derived from peripheral blood, sampled in a trial of Ad26.COV2.S vaccine versus placebo. The J gene is TRBJ2-2, the V gene TRBV7-4; 13 bases are a match to TRBD2. The sequence was collected from a person aged 18-60 years who received the Ad26.COV2.S COVID-19 vaccine or a placebo. The DNA of the CDR3 is TGTGCCAGCAGCCCAACTAGCGGGAGGGCCTACGGGGAGCTGTTTTTT. This encodes CASSPTSGRAYGELFF.